This T cell receptor beta chain was obtained from a study of T cells after posttransplantation cyclophosphamide. This clone was seen ten or more times. Busulfan-fludarabine conditioning, marrow transplant, and cyclophosphamide on days +3 and +4 were administered. Libraries were prepared by immunoSEQ multiplex PCR; TCRdb keeps only in-frame clonotypes and omits some of them. The profile covers approximately 8,000 clones, none occurring a single time. This CDR3 spans 14 amino acids. In germline, CDR1 is LNHDA, CDR2 SQIVND (reference sequence). V was clipped by 3 bases and J by 3 bases, with 9 bases between them.

This chain connects TRBV19 to TRBJ1-5; no clear D. The TCR comes from a male patient aged 25 to 39 who received an allogeneic stem cell transplant from an unrelated donor, was CMV-positive, and had acute and chronic GVHD. Some of the T cells may derive from the graft donor. This material consisted of PBMCs, taken after an allogeneic stem cell transplant with post-transplant cyclophosphamide. CDR3 nucleotide sequence: TGTGCCAGTAGTATTGAGGGTATCAATCAGCCCCAGCATTTT. It yields the protein CASSIEGINQPQHF.